The sequence of this T cell receptor beta chain was determined in a study of blood T cell repertoires in COVID-19. Looking at the study overall: Collection of acute and convalescent COVID-19 samples took place in the United States, Italy and Spain.

Per the authors' pipeline: Reference gene primers were amplified, and this amplification served to estimate nucleated cell counts. The repertoire was sequenced with immunoSEQ multiplex PCR; TCRdb's copy has only in-frame clones and lacks some. That table furnishes V, J and clone size, whereas the DNA furnished D and trimming. There are about 300,000 clones in the sample; 85% to 90% occur only once, and around 9.3% lies in the top ten. Assignments of participants to cohorts depended upon their own reported clinical history. Resolution of symptoms, clearance, or two negative PCRs was present in recovered Cohort 3 donors. The V end was cut by 4 bases, the J end by 5 bases, with 20 bases between. This CDR3 region has 16 residues. The germline gives CDR1 LNHDA, CDR2 SQIVND (reference sequence).

This chain joins TRBV19 and TRBJ1-1; a weak D match, TRBD1 (6 bases). Sequences were obtained from PBMCs or T cells enriched from blood (not recorded which). The TCR was taken from a woman between 18 and 30 years old who had recovered from COVID-19. CDR3 in amino acids: CASSTWTALSGTEAFF. The CDR3, as DNA: TGTGCCAGTAGTACCTGGACAGCCCTCTCGGGTACTGAAGCTTTCTTT.